These 9 T cell receptor beta chains share one sample of origin, sequenced in a study of T-cell memory formation after mild COVID-19. TCRdb reprocessed the 5' RACE reads via MiXCR and lists one record per CDR3 protein. The repertoire holds approximately 450,000 distinct CDR3 sequences, with about 20% as singletons. The sample taken for sequencing was PBMCs or a T cell subset sorted from them (not recorded which). The receptors originated from an adult woman who had mild COVID-19 (a few samples of this study predate the infection). Cell type and time point are not known.

This clonotype has only a few counts. The chain is built from TRBV18 and TRBJ2-1; no clear D. V lost 1 base and J lost 5, with 12 bases in between. The germline V gene has CDR1 KGHSH and CDR2 LQKENI. CDR3 length equals 15 residues. CDR3 coding DNA: TGTGCCAGCTCACCACGCACCGAACTCCACAATGAGCAGTTCTTC. Translating it yields CASSPRTELHNEQFF.

This clonotype was counted a few times. This chain links TRBV12-3 or TRBV12-4 with TRBJ2-5, with D possibly TRBD2 on 5 matching bases. V gave up 5 bases and J gave up 4 bases, with 8 bases separating them. The CDR3 is made up of 12 amino acids. The CDR3 loop reads CASSHRGETQYF. The CDR3 DNA sequence: TGTGCCAGCAGTCACCGGGGAGAGACCCAGTACTTC.

A few counts support this clonotype. The rearrangement uses TRBV29-1 and TRBJ1-2; TRBD1 matches 8 bases. The CDR3 loop spans 13 amino acids. Losses at the gene ends were 6 bases for V and 6 bases for J; bases not matched to a gene: 9. CDR1 and CDR2 (germline): SQVTM, ANQGSEA. CDR3 protein: CSVPRDRGDGYTF. The DNA of the CDR3 is TGCAGCGTCCCCCGCGACAGGGGTGATGGCTACACCTTC.

The J gene is TRBJ1-1, the V gene TRBV11-2; D ambiguous. Germline loops: CDR1 SGHAT, CDR2 FQNNGV. V was cut by 0 bases and J by 4 bases, with 9 bases left in between. The CDR3 length is 14 residues. The CDR3 DNA follows: TGTGCCAGCAGCTTAGATCGGGCGGCCACTGAAGCTTTCTTT. Protein product: CASSLDRAATEAFF.

The chain has TRBV4-1 and TRBJ2-3; TRBD2 agrees at 11 bases. The CDR3 is 15 residues long. V trimming: 3 bases; J trimming: 2 bases; junction bases outside the gene matches: 1. Germline V gives CDR1 MGHRA, CDR2 YSYEKL. CDR3 nucleotide sequence: TGCGCCAGCAGCCAGACTAGCGGGATCACAGATACGCAGTATTTT. Translation: CASSQTSGITDTQYF.

This clonotype was seen only a few times. This chain joins TRBV7-2 and TRBJ1-1, with TRBD1 matching over 9 bases. V trimming: 3 bases; J trimming: 11 bases; junction bases outside the gene matches: 4. CDR3 length: 12 amino acids. Germline-derived CDR1 and CDR2 are SGHTA and FQGNSA. DNA for the CDR3: TGTGCCAGCAGCTTTACAGGGGGCGACGCTTTCTTT. This gives the protein CASSFTGGDAFF. Combining the CDR3 with reference TRBV7-2 and TRBJ1-1 gives the whole variable domain GAGVSQSPSNKVTEKGKDVELRCDPISGHTALYWYRQSLGQGLEFLIYFQGNSAPDKSGLPSDRFSAERTGGSVSTLTIQRTQQEDSAVYLCASSFTGGDAFFGQGTRLTVV.

This chain connects TRBV2 to TRBJ1-2, with unresolved D. The CDR3 has 16 amino acids. Germline lookup yields CDR1 SNHLY and CDR2 FYNNEI. V lost 9 bases and J 0 bases, leaving 20 bases between the germline ends. The CDR3 nucleotides read TGTGCCAGTACTTATAGGTTGTCGGGAGCTAACTATGGCTACACCTTC. It specifies CASTYRLSGANYGYTF.

There are many counts of this clonotype. This chain joins TRBV5-1 and TRBJ2-7; 11 positions agree with TRBD2. Germline loops: CDR1 SGHRS, CDR2 YFSETQ. Germline trimming cut 2 bases from V and 4 bases from J; bases unmatched to any gene: 2. The CDR3 sequence is 14 residues long. The CDR3 DNA follows: TGCGCCAGCAGCTTACGACTAGCGGGGTACGAGCAGTACTTC. Its translation is CASSLRLAGYEQYF.

The V call is TRBV6-6, the J call TRBJ2-7; D unresolved. The CDR3 totals 12 residues. CDR1 and CDR2 (germline): MNHNY, SVGAGI (reference sequence). The ends were cut back, 1 base at V and 5 bases at J, with 6 bases in the middle. CDR3 loop: CASSYFRDEQYF. The CDR3 region has the DNA TGTGCCAGCAGTTACTTTAGGGACGAGCAGTACTTC.